The 8 T cell receptor beta chains below come from one sample, sequenced in a study of T cell repertoires in cytomegalovirus infection. Their antigens are not known. TCRdb itself ran the reads through MiXCR, one entry per CDR3 protein. Seen here are about half a million distinct CDR3 sequences, approximately 40% observed once, and the top ten hold about 41%. The sample in question was cultured PBMCs, obtained from culture after CMV antigen stimulation. Source of these receptors: a human donor in good health (CMV status not recorded). Some clones in this sample may be carry-over from other donors' samples.

This chain connects TRBV7-3 to TRBJ2-1, with TRBD2 identical over 8 bases. The CDR3 is made up of 13 amino acids. Germline CDR1 SGHTA, CDR2 FQGTGA. The junction had 8 bases not matched to a gene; V was cut back by 6 bases and J by 10 bases. CDR3 residues: CASSPSSGPEQFF. Written as DNA, the CDR3 is TGTGCCAGCAGTCCCTCTAGCGGGCCGGAGCAGTTCTTC.

The chain recombines TRBV27 with TRBJ1-2; a possible D gene is TRBD1 (5 bases). Trimming took 3 bases from V and 1 from J, leaving 12 bases between them. Germline V gene lookup returns CDR1 MNHEY and CDR2 SMNVEV (reference sequence). The length of the CDR3 is 15 residues. CDR3 protein: CASSFYPGNNYGYTF. CDR3 coding DNA: TGTGCCAGCAGTTTCTATCCAGGGAATAACTATGGCTACACCTTC.

The chain joins TRBV7-9 to TRBJ1-3, with no clear D. The V and J ends lost 4 bases and 4 bases respectively, with 8 bases between them. Per the germline V gene, CDR1 is SEHNR and CDR2 is FQNEAQ (reference sequence). The CDR3 is 13 amino acids. The CDR3 nucleotides are TGTGCCAGCAGCTCCCGACACGGAAACACCATATATTTT. Translation gives CASSSRHGNTIYF.

The chain links TRBV10-3 to TRBJ2-1; the D is unclear. The germline V and J ends were trimmed by 6 bases and 6 bases, with 9 bases remaining between them. The CDR3 has 12 amino acids. The germline V gene encodes CDR1 ENHRY and CDR2 SYGVKD. The CDR3 DNA sequence: TGTGCCATCAGCCCCTCCCCCAATGAGCAGTTCTTC. It encodes CAISPSPNEQFF.

The chain carries TRBV6-6 and TRBJ1-5; 7 bases line up with TRBD1. The junction had 13 bases not matched to a gene; V was cut back by 5 bases and J by 6 bases. The CDR3 runs 16 residues. Germline V CDR1 and CDR2: MNHNY, SVGAGI (reference sequence). CDR3 loop: CASSDGGTVAGQPQHF. For the CDR3, the DNA is TGTGCCAGCAGTGATGGTGGGACAGTAGCGGGTCAGCCCCAGCATTTT.

V gene TRBV15 combines with J gene TRBJ1-2, with a possible D match to TRBD1 (6 bases). This CDR3 has 14 amino acids. Trimming removed 0 bases at V and 8 bases at J, with 13 bases between. Looked up from germline, CDR1 is LNHNV and CDR2 is YYDKDF (reference sequence). The CDR3 nucleotides are TGTGCCACCAGCAGAGATCTGGGGGCGGACGGCTACACCTTC. Protein sequence: CATSRDLGADGYTF.

This clonotype was seen only a few times. The chain joins TRBV12-3 or TRBV12-4 to TRBJ2-7, with 12 nucleotides matching TRBD2. The CDR3 covers 13 residues. V gave up 5 bases and J gave up 7 bases; unmatched junction bases: 3. CDR3 in DNA: TGTGCCAGCAGTAGACTAGCGGGAGCAGAGCAGTACTTC. Amino acids: CASSRLAGAEQYF.

The rearrangement joins TRBV7-9 to TRBJ1-4; D is undetermined. The ends were cut back, 6 bases at V and 5 bases at J, with 10 bases in the middle. The CDR3 length is 13 residues. Germline V gene data show CDR1 as SEHNR and CDR2 as FQNEAQ (reference sequence). The CDR3 is CASSSDVNEKLFF. The CDR3 DNA reads TGTGCCAGCAGTTCGGACGTGAATGAAAAACTGTTTTTT.